The TCR beta chain under discussion was sequenced for a study of beta chain features in type 1 diabetes. The wider study: Examined across all samples were almost 110 million sorted cells.

Isolated RNA was reverse transcribed in full, so expressed TCRB transcripts were sequenced. An average of approximately 4 million reads was obtained for naive, central memory and regulatory T cell samples. Only in-frame clones appear in the TCRdb table, and some are missing; sequencing was by immunoSEQ multiplex PCR. The sample records around 280,000 clones, over 14% being singletons. This CDR3 has 12 residues. Germline CDR1 and CDR2: SGHDN and FVKESK. V was pared by 2 bases and J by 2 bases, with 3 bases between. Study-wide findings and caveats: TCRB CDR3 length was moderately but significantly reduced in all four CD4+ subsets of Type 1 diabetes patients.

A few counts support this clone. The antigen is unknown. This chain joins TRBV14 and TRBJ1-1, with unresolved D. The sequence was collected from a man aged 18-30 years with type 1 diabetes. Sequenced: naive CD4+ T cells from blood. The CDR3, as DNA: TGTGCCAGCAGCCAACCAAACACTGAAGCTTTCTTT. Translation: CASSQPNTEAFF.